Following are 8 T cell receptor beta chains from one sample sequenced in a study of T cells in Graves' hyperthyroidism and ophthalmopathy. Researchers amplified the TCR beta CDR3 regions from RNA transcripts. An initial round of RT-PCR targeting the TCR CDR3 relied on the HTBI primer set. TCRdb called the multiplex PCR reads again in MiXCR, with one record for every CDR3 protein. The repertoire includes hundreds of thousands of distinct CDR3 sequences, over 35% of them detected once, and more than 7% sits in the top ten. Sequencing was performed on blood. The receptors were sampled from a man younger than 30 with Graves' hyperthyroidism.

This clonotype was counted ten times or more. The chain couples TRBV5-6 to TRBJ1-2, with D possibly matching TRBD1 (6 bases). The CDR3 has 14 amino acids. Per the germline V gene, CDR1 is SGHDT and CDR2 is YYEEEE. V was cut by 4 bases and J by 0 bases, with 10 bases left in between. The DNA for the CDR3 is TGTGCCAGCAGCCCGTGGACAGCTAACTATGGCTACACCTTC. It specifies CASSPWTANYGYTF.

The rearrangement links TRBV11-2 to TRBJ2-2; TRBD1 matches 7 bases. CDR1 and CDR2 from the germline V gene are SGHAT and FQNNGV. The CDR3 is 16 amino acids. Trimming took 2 bases from V and 0 from J; bases not matched to a gene: 3. The CDR3 bases are TGTGCCAGCAGCTTATCCGGACAGGCGAACACCGGGGAGCTGTTTTTT. Translation gives CASSLSGQANTGELFF.

The table lists this clonotype with a few counts. V usage is TRBV12-3 or TRBV12-4 and J usage is TRBJ1-6; perhaps TRBD1 as D (5 bases). Trimming stripped 1 base from V and 2 bases from J, with 12 bases between. CDR3 length: 17 amino acids. The CDR3 sequence: CASSLGAPGPYNSPLHF. The CDR3 DNA follows: TGTGCCAGCAGTTTAGGGGCTCCGGGACCCTATAATTCACCCCTCCACTTT.

This clonotype is a singleton in its sample. The CDR3: CASSSDRASETQYF. The CDR3 DNA is TGTGCCAGCAGCTCGGACAGGGCTTCAGAGACCCAGTACTTC. The gene calls are TRBV5-4 and TRBJ2-5, with 8 nucleotides matching TRBD1. With 3 bases clipped from V and 4 bases from J, the junction kept 5 bases outside the gene matches. The CDR3 runs 14 residues. Per the germline V gene, CDR1 is SGHNT and CDR2 is YYREEE (reference sequence).

The J gene is TRBJ1-1, the V gene TRBV19, with D tentatively TRBD1 (5 bases). There are 15 residues in the CDR3. Germline CDR1 LNHDA, CDR2 SQIVND (reference sequence). V was cut by 4 bases and J by 4 bases, with 16 bases left in between. DNA for the CDR3: TGTGCCAGTAGTACAGGGACTCCCGGACGCACTGAAGCTTTCTTT. Encoded protein: CASSTGTPGRTEAFF. Variable domain in full (rest from reference TRBV19 and TRBJ1-1): DGGITQSPKYLFRKEGQNVTLSCEQNLNHDAMYWYRQDPGQGLRLIYYSQIVNDFQKGDIAEGYSVSREKKESFPLTVTSAQKNPTAFYLCASSTGTPGRTEAFFGQGTRLTVV.

This clonotype was recorded at least ten times. V usage is TRBV9 and J usage is TRBJ2-5; 10 bases align to TRBD1. The CDR3 runs 14 residues. CDR1 and CDR2 (germline): SGDLS, YYNGEE. V lost 3 bases to trimming and J lost 4 bases; unmatched junction nucleotides: 3. The CDR3 sequence is CASSGGTGAETQYF. CDR3 in DNA: TGTGCCAGCAGCGGAGGGACAGGGGCAGAGACCCAGTACTTC.

This clonotype was counted ten times or more. The chain is built from TRBV2 and TRBJ1-1, with unresolved D. V was cut by 4 bases and J by 3 bases, with 6 bases left in between. CDR3 length: 12 residues. CDR1 and CDR2 (germline): SNHLY, FYNNEI. CDR3 nucleotides: TGTGCCAGCAGTGGGTCATACACTGAAGCTTTCTTT. Its translation is CASSGSYTEAFF.

The V call is TRBV2, the J call TRBJ2-7; D not certain. Looked up from germline, CDR1 is SNHLY and CDR2 is FYNNEI. With 7 bases removed from V and 0 bases from J, the gap between germline ends came to 13 bases. This CDR3 is 14 amino acids long. The CDR3 DNA reads as TGTGCCAGCAAAGACTCCAGGAGCTCCTACGAGCAGTACTTC. Translating it yields CASKDSRSSYEQYF.